These 18 T cell receptor beta chains were all obtained from the same sample, sequenced in a study of T-cell memory formation after mild COVID-19. MiXCR, applied by TCRdb to the 5' RACE reads, yields one record per CDR3 protein. The sample gives 350,000 to 400,000 distinct CDR3 sequences, around 20% of which show up once; around 12% is in the top ten. The sequenced sample was PBMCs or a T cell subset sorted from them (not recorded which). The source of these receptors is an adult woman who had mild COVID-19 (a few samples of this study predate the infection). Cell type and time point are not known.

The chain employs TRBV6-5 and TRBJ1-1, with TRBD1 matching 8 bases. Losses at the gene ends were 6 bases for V and 5 bases for J; bases not matched to a gene: 5. This CDR3 is 13 amino acids long. Germline values: CDR1 MNHEY, CDR2 SVGAGI. The CDR3 reads CASSHRGETEAFF. The CDR3 DNA sequence: TGTGCCAGCAGCCACAGGGGGGAAACTGAAGCTTTCTTT.

J is TRBJ1-5 and V is TRBV7-9; a weak D match, TRBD1 (6 bases). Deletions cut 5 bases from V and 2 bases from J, with 10 bases between. The CDR3 extends over 14 amino acids. CDR1 is SEHNR, CDR2 FQNEAQ, per germline (reference sequence). The CDR3 DNA reads as TGTGCCAGCAGCCAACAGGGAGGCAATCAGCCCCAGCATTTT. This gives the protein CASSQQGGNQPQHF.

This clonotype appeared a few times. V usage is TRBV10-3 and J usage is TRBJ1-5, with unresolved D. The CDR3 loop spans 13 amino acids. V gave up 6 bases and J gave up 5 bases, with 11 bases separating them. Per germline, CDR1 ENHRY and CDR2 SYGVKD. The CDR3 DNA sequence: TGTGCCATCAGCCCAGGCTATGATCAGCCCCAGCATTTT. It codes for CAISPGYDQPQHF.

Many counts were recorded for this clonotype. This chain links TRBV12-3 or TRBV12-4 with TRBJ2-7; TRBD1 is a possible D gene (5 bases). CDR3 length equals 14 residues. Trimming pared 4 bases from V and 2 bases from J, leaving 12 bases between. CDR3 sequence: CASSSNSGTYEQYF. For the CDR3, the DNA is TGTGCCAGCAGTTCTAACTCAGGGACCTACGAGCAGTACTTC.

The genes are TRBV24-1 and TRBJ1-5; D not certain. This CDR3 is built from 14 residues. Trimming shortened V by 1 base and J by 4 bases, and 7 bases separated the two germline ends. The germline CDR1 and CDR2 sequences are KGHDR and SFDVKD. The CDR3 nucleotides read TGTGCCACCAGTGATTTAGGAACTAATCAGCCCCAGCATTTT. Amino acid sequence: CATSDLGTNQPQHF.

This chain joins TRBV24-1 and TRBJ2-7, with 7 bases aligning to TRBD1. Trimming at V came to 1 base and at J to 5 bases, leaving 13 bases not matched to a gene. CDR3 length: 17 residues. Germline CDR1 KGHDR, CDR2 SFDVKD. CDR3 sequence (DNA): TGTGCCACCAGTGATTTTCACCCCCCCTGGGACAGTCACGAGCAGTACTTC. It is translated as CATSDFHPPWDSHEQYF.

This clonotype was observed many times. CDR3: CASSPGTAYGYTF. In DNA form, the CDR3 reads TGTGCCAGCAGTCCCGGGACAGCCTATGGCTACACCTTC. The V gene is TRBV12-3 or TRBV12-4, the J gene TRBJ1-2; TRBD1 matches at 7 bases. There are 13 residues in the CDR3. J lost 4 bases, V lost 5 bases, and 4 bases had no gene match.

This clonotype was seen a handful of times. This sequence joins TRBV5-1 and TRBJ2-7; 9 positions match TRBD1. Germline V gives CDR1 SGHRS, CDR2 YFSETQ. The CDR3 contains 15 residues. V lost 2 bases and J lost 5; bases outside the gene matches: 8. CDR3 loop: CASSFNRGRLDEQYF. CDR3 in DNA: TGCGCCAGCAGCTTCAACAGGGGGCGATTGGACGAGCAGTACTTC.

This clonotype appeared a few times. The J gene is TRBJ2-7, the V gene TRBV24-1; D call uncertain. The CDR3 extends over 13 amino acids. Germline V gene data show CDR1 as KGHDR and CDR2 as SFDVKD. Trimming pared 2 bases from V and 0 bases from J, leaving 4 bases between. The CDR3 nucleotides are TGTGCCACCAGTGATTGGGCCTCCTACGAGCAGTACTTC. The encoded protein is CATSDWASYEQYF.

This clonotype was found a few times. The V call is TRBV20-1, the J call TRBJ2-7, with D possibly being TRBD1 or TRBD2 (5 bases each). CDR1 and CDR2 (germline): DFQATT, SNEGSKA (reference sequence). Trimming left V 1 base short and J 9 bases short, with 13 bases between. The CDR3 runs 12 residues. CDR3 DNA sequence: TGCAGTGCTAGAGGTGGGGGACCCGTGCAGTACTTC. Protein: CSARGGGPVQYF.

This chain joins TRBV5-1 and TRBJ2-1; either TRBD1 or TRBD2 may fit D (5 bases each). Trimming took off 4 bases at V and 8 bases at J, with 25 bases between the two ends. Germline V gives CDR1 SGHRS, CDR2 YFSETQ. The CDR3 totals 17 residues. CDR3 residues: CASSVPLGQGIKDEQFF. The CDR3 DNA reads TGCGCCAGCAGCGTACCACTAGGGCAGGGAATTAAGGATGAGCAGTTCTTC.

A few counts support this clonotype. The gene calls are TRBV25-1 and TRBJ2-7; D might be TRBD2 (5 bases). Trimming took 5 bases from V and 2 from J, leaving 13 bases between them. Germline V gene lookup returns CDR1 MGHDK and CDR2 SYGVNS. This CDR3 spans 14 amino acids. CDR3 bases: TGTGCCAGCAGTATCTCGAGCGGTGCCTACGAGCAGTACTTC. Translated: CASSISSGAYEQYF.

This clonotype was picked up a small number of times. V is TRBV29-1 and J is TRBJ2-3, with 9 bases identical to TRBD1. Looked up from germline, CDR1 is SQVTM and CDR2 is ANQGSEA. The CDR3 sequence is 16 residues long. J was trimmed by 2 bases and V by 7 bases; bases with no gene match: 13. As DNA, the CDR3 is TGCAGCGGAACCTTACGGGACAGGGTTTCCACAGATACGCAGTATTTT. Protein product: CSGTLRDRVSTDTQYF.

This clonotype was detected a few times. The chain uses TRBV5-1 and TRBJ1-2, with 7 bases identical to TRBD1. The germline V gene has CDR1 SGHRS and CDR2 YFSETQ. The CDR3 length is 16 residues. V trimming: 4 bases; J trimming: 0 bases; junction bases outside the gene matches: 9. This chain's CDR3 is CASSHDAGTANYGYTF. The CDR3 bases are TGCGCCAGCAGCCATGATGCCGGGACAGCTAACTATGGCTACACCTTC.

This chain joins TRBV5-1 and TRBJ2-7; D not certain. Germline lookup yields CDR1 SGHRS and CDR2 YFSETQ. This CDR3 is built from 12 residues. Trimming removed 2 bases from V and 2 bases from J, with 5 bases in between. CDR3 DNA: TGCGCCAGCAGCTTCGACCCCTACGAGCAGTACTTC. It is translated as CASSFDPYEQYF. The whole variable domain, remainder taken from reference TRBV5-1 and TRBJ2-7, is KAGVTQTPRYLIKTRGQQVTLSCSPISGHRSVSWYQQTPGQGLQFLFEYFSETQRNKGNFPGRFSGRQFSNSRSEMNVSTLELGDSALYLCASSFDPYEQYFGPGTRLTVT.

This clonotype was found a few times. The chain couples TRBV4-3 to TRBJ2-1, with TRBD2 matching over 10 bases. CDR1 and CDR2 (germline): LGHNA, YSLEER. The CDR3 has 15 amino acids. J gave up 7 bases and V 3 bases, and 6 bases lay outside the gene matches. For the CDR3, the DNA is TGCGCCAGCAGCCACGGACTAGCGGAATCTAATGAGCAGTTCTTC. Translated: CASSHGLAESNEQFF.

This rearrangement joins TRBV6-1 to TRBJ1-3; tentative D call: TRBD1 (6 bases). Trimming took off 2 bases at V and 0 bases at J, with 11 bases between the two ends. The CDR3 totals 16 residues. Per germline, CDR1 MNHNS and CDR2 SASEGT. The CDR3 nucleotides read TGTGCCAGCAGTGAAACCCGGACAGTCTCTGGAAACACCATATATTTT. It translates to CASSETRTVSGNTIYF.

The V call is TRBV30, the J call TRBJ2-7, with 8 bases that match TRBD1. The CDR3 runs to 12 residues. Germline values: CDR1 GTSNPN, CDR2 SVGIG (reference sequence). V dropped 2 bases and J dropped 12; count of bases not matched to a gene: 9. The CDR3 here is CAWSSGQGSRYF. The CDR3 DNA reads as TGTGCCTGGAGTTCAGGACAGGGCTCGCGGTACTTC.